Presented here are 8 T cell receptor delta chains from one specimen sequenced in a study of Vδ1+ human thymocytes. Notes on the study in general: Thymic TRG and TRD repertoires appeared highly polyclonal.

Sequences come from RNA converted to cDNA by reverse transcription. CDR3 amplicons came from multiplex PCR with pooled V-gene forward and constant-region reverse primers. TCRdb re-called the multiplex PCR reads with CATT. The table includes 54,000 or so delta-chain clones, more than 15% detected once. Their antigens are not known. Specimen: Vdelta1+ gamma-delta thymocytes from the thymus. Subset here: FACS-sorted CD3+ TCRalphabeta- TCRVdelta1+ TCRVdelta2- thymocytes. These receptors came from a boy younger than two who had congenital heart surgery.

The chain is built from TRDV1 and TRDJ1, with D perhaps assigned TRDD2 or TRDD3 (8 bases each). V lost 3 bases and J 11 bases, leaving 28 bases between the germline ends. The CDR3 consists of 17 residues. Germline CDR1 is TSWWSYY and CDR2 is QGS. The CDR3 sequence is CALGDLPTTRDTLGLIF. The CDR3, as DNA: TGTGCTCTTGGGGATCTTCCTACGACACGGGATACGCTAGGTCTCATCTTT.

The rearrangement joins TRDV1 to TRDJ1, with TRDD3 identical over 12 bases. This CDR3 spans 23 amino acids. V lost 1 base, J lost 1 base, and 22 bases stayed unmatched. The germline CDR1 and CDR2 sequences are TSWWSYY and QGS. The CDR3 loop is CALGEPHYLSYAGGYVSTDKLIF. CDR3 nucleotide sequence: TGTGCTCTTGGGGAACCCCACTACCTTTCCTACGCTGGGGGATACGTCTCCACCGATAAACTCATCTTT.

V and J are TRDV1 and TRDJ1; maybe TRDD3 (5 bases). This CDR3 is built from 16 residues. V lost 4 bases and J lost 1, with 16 bases in between. CDR1 is TSWWSYY, CDR2 QGS, per germline. CDR3 sequence reads: CALGGGCGGFTDKLIF. The CDR3 DNA reads TGTGCTCTTGGGGGAGGTTGCGGGGGTTTCACCGATAAACTCATCTTT.

In this sample, this clone turned up a few times. The junction departs from the called germline gene at one end, perhaps through a read error. Additional DNA sequences in this sample encode the identical CDR3. The V and J genes are TRDV1 and TRDJ1, with 13 bases identical to TRDD3. CDR3 length: 20 residues. Germline values: CDR1 TSWWSYY, CDR2 QGS. Here the CDR3 DNA reads TGCGCTCTTGGGGAACTAGTGGGTTCCTACTGGGGGATACGGGCCGATAAACTCATCTTT. Translating it yields CALGELVGSYWGIRADKLIF.

J is TRDJ1 and V is TRDV1, with 8 bases that match TRDD3. Germline V gene lookup returns CDR1 TSWWSYY and CDR2 QGS. Trimming cost V 6 bases and J 4 bases; bases outside gene matches: 13. There are 16 residues in the CDR3. CDR3 bases: TGTGCTCTTGGAGTCCTACTTCTTGGGGGATTCGATAAACTCATCTTT. It is translated as CALGVLLLGGFDKLIF.

There are a few counts of this clone. This chain links TRDV1 with TRDJ1; D is ambiguous. CDR3 size: 15 residues. Germline V gene lookup returns CDR1 TSWWSYY and CDR2 QGS. V gave up 0 bases and J gave up 4 bases, with 12 bases separating them. In nucleotides, the CDR3 is TGTGCTCTTGGGGAACTGGCTCACTCACTCGATAAACTCATCTTT. Encoded protein: CALGELAHSLDKLIF.

The chain couples TRDV1 to TRDJ1; D might be TRDD3 (6 bases). The CDR3 has 21 residues. The V end lost 0 bases, the J end lost 2 bases, and 28 bases lay between the germline ends. Per germline, CDR1 TSWWSYY and CDR2 QGS. The CDR3 nucleotides are TGTGCTCTTGGGGAACTCTTCCGAGCTGGGGATCGTAAATGGAGGACCGATAAACTCATCTTT. This codes for CALGELFRAGDRKWRTDKLIF.

This chain connects TRDV1 to TRDJ1; perhaps TRDD2 as D (5 bases). The CDR3 contains 19 residues. The V and J ends lost 2 bases and 3 bases respectively, with 25 bases between them. The germline gives CDR1 TSWWSYY, CDR2 QGS. The CDR3 sequence is CALGETKVLGPTRSDKLIF. CDR3 DNA sequence: TGTGCTCTTGGGGAAACTAAAGTTCTAGGGCCTACGCGGTCCGATAAACTCATCTTT.